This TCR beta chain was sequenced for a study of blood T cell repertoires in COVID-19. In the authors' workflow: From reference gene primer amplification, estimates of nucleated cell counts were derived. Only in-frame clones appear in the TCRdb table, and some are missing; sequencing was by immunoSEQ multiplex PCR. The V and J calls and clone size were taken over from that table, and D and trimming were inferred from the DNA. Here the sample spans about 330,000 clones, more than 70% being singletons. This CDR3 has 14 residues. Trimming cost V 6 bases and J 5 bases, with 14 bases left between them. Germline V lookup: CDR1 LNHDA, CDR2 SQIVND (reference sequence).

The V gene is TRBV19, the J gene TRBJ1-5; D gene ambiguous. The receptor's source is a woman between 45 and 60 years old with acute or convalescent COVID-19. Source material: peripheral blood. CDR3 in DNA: TGTGCCAGTAGACGGGGTCTCTCCTATCAGCCCCAGCATTTT. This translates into CASRRGLSYQPQHF.